Shown below are 28 T cell receptor beta chains from a single sample sequenced in a study of blood T cell repertoires in COVID-19. Clones were read by immunoSEQ multiplex PCR, and TCRdb kept only the in-frame ones, dropping some. The table includes 200,000 to 250,000 clones, about 84% detected once. Sequenced material: peripheral blood. Receptors originate from a human donor in a cohort sampled during active COVID-19.

This chain joins TRBV29-1 and TRBJ1-2; D uncertain. The CDR3 is made up of 13 amino acids. Trimming left V 1 base short and J 1 base short, with 7 bases between. CDR1 is SQVTM, CDR2 ANQGSEA, per germline. Here the CDR3 reads CSVEGGGNYGYTF. CDR3 bases: TGCAGCGTTGAAGGGGGAGGTAACTATGGCTACACCTTC.

This clone was counted once. The chain couples TRBV5-4 to TRBJ2-1; the D gene is possibly TRBD2 (5 bases). CDR1 SGHNT and CDR2 YYREEE come from the germline V gene (reference sequence). The V end was cut by 3 bases, the J end by 7 bases, with 20 bases between. CDR3 length: 16 residues. CDR3 loop: CASSSGRGMSENEQFF. The CDR3 DNA is TGTGCCAGCAGCTCAGGACGAGGGATGTCCGAAAATGAGCAGTTCTTC.

J is TRBJ1-5 and V is TRBV29-1, with 7 bases that match TRBD1. The junction had 15 bases not matched to a gene; V was cut back by 6 bases and J by 7 bases. There are 15 residues in the CDR3. Germline-derived CDR1 and CDR2 are SQVTM and ANQGSEA. Written as DNA, the CDR3 is TGCAGCGTAACCACAGGGGTAGGTGCCGGGCAGCCCCAGCATTTT. Its protein is CSVTTGVGAGQPQHF. The full variable domain, with the rest looked up from reference TRBV29-1 and TRBJ1-5, is SAVISQKPSRDICQRGTSLTIQCQVDSQVTMMFWYRQQPGQSLTLIATANQGSEATYESGFVIDKFPISRPNLTFSTLTVSNMSPEDSSIYLCSVTTGVGAGQPQHFGDGTRLSIL.

V and J are TRBV27 and TRBJ2-3; D is ambiguous. In germline, CDR1 is MNHEY, CDR2 SMNVEV (reference sequence). The CDR3 sequence is 13 residues long. Deletions cut 4 bases from V and 5 bases from J, with 10 bases between. This chain's CDR3 is CASSSQLGDTQYF. The DNA of the CDR3 is TGTGCCAGCAGTTCCCAACTTGGAGATACGCAGTATTTT.

The chain combines TRBV25-1 with TRBJ2-2, with D possibly being TRBD1 (5 bases). Germline V gene sequence: CDR1 MGHDK, CDR2 SYGVNS. V was pared by 8 bases and J by 0 bases, with 13 bases between. The CDR3 is 15 amino acids. DNA for the CDR3: TGTGCCAGCGGACCGTCGACAGCGAACACCGGGGAGCTGTTTTTT. Protein: CASGPSTANTGELFF.

This chain connects TRBV2 to TRBJ2-7; D may be TRBD2 (6 bases). The CDR3 has 12 amino acids. Germline loops: CDR1 SNHLY, CDR2 FYNNEI. V lost 2 bases and J lost 11, with 13 bases in between. The CDR3, as DNA: TGTGCCAGCAGTGAAATTAATAGGAGGGAGTACTTC. Translation gives CASSEINRREYF.

This chain uses TRBV5-4 with TRBJ1-1; tentative D call: TRBD1 (6 bases). In germline, CDR1 is SGHNT, CDR2 YYREEE (reference sequence). V shed 2 bases and J shed 1 base, with 12 bases lying between them. This CDR3 contains 15 residues. This CDR3 is CASSLTDRTNTEAFF. The CDR3 coding sequence is TGTGCCAGCAGCTTAACGGACAGAACGAACACTGAAGCTTTCTTT.

The V gene is TRBV24-1, the J gene TRBJ2-2, with a weak D call TRBD1 (6 bases). The V end lost 6 bases, the J end lost 3 bases, and 16 bases lay between the germline ends. Germline V gives CDR1 KGHDR, CDR2 SFDVKD. The CDR3 length is 16 residues. CDR3 region: CATSRPQGFDTGELFF. The CDR3 nucleotides read TGTGCCACCAGTCGACCACAGGGTTTCGACACCGGGGAGCTGTTTTTT.

This chain uses TRBV29-1 with TRBJ1-2, with 7 positions matching TRBD1. The V gene end was trimmed by 5 bases and the J gene end by 7 bases; junction bases not matched to a gene: 4. The CDR3 contains 11 residues. From germline, CDR1 is SQVTM and CDR2 ANQGSEA. The CDR3 region is CSVSTGIGYTF. The DNA of the CDR3 is TGCAGCGTTTCGACAGGGATTGGCTACACCTTC.

This chain connects TRBV7-2 to TRBJ2-7; TRBD1 matches 7 bases. CDR3 length equals 16 residues. V lost 5 bases to trimming and J lost 1 base; unmatched junction nucleotides: 11. The V gene's germline CDR1 is SGHTA and CDR2 FQGNSA. The CDR3 DNA follows: TGTGCCAGCAGCCCCGGACAGGCTACCCTTTCCTACGAGCAGTACTTC. This encodes CASSPGQATLSYEQYF.

The chain links TRBV27 to TRBJ2-7; no clear D gene. Germline V gene lookup returns CDR1 MNHEY and CDR2 SMNVEV (reference sequence). Trimming left V 2 bases short and J 9 bases short, with 8 bases between. CDR3 length: 11 amino acids. The CDR3 DNA follows: TGTGCCAGCAGTTTAGGCTCCTCGCAGTACTTC. This encodes CASSLGSSQYF.

This chain connects TRBV3-1 (or the pseudogene TRBV3-2) to TRBJ2-5; D not certain. Germline CDR1 LGHDT, CDR2 YNNKEL (reference sequence). The CDR3 extends over 15 amino acids. Trimming removed 0 bases at V and 5 bases at J, with 13 bases between. The CDR3 DNA follows: TGTGCCAGCAGCCAAGATACTTCCCTCAGGGAGACCCAGTACTTC. It specifies CASSQDTSLRETQYF.

The rearrangement uses TRBV29-1 and TRBJ2-3, with TRBD2 matching over 13 bases. Germline assignment: CDR1 SQVTM and CDR2 ANQGSEA. CDR3 size: 12 residues. DNA for the CDR3: TGCGGACTAGCGGGGGACACAGATACGCAGTATTTT. As protein: CGLAGDTDTQYF.

This clone occurred many times. The chain couples TRBV2 to TRBJ2-5; possibly TRBD1 for D (6 bases). Germline assignment: CDR1 SNHLY and CDR2 FYNNEI. The CDR3 sequence is 13 residues long. The V gene lost 8 bases and the J gene lost 1 base, with 11 bases spanning the gap. The CDR3 DNA follows: TGTGCCAGCGGAGCGGACAGCCAAGAGACCCAGTACTTC. This translates into CASGADSQETQYF.

V gene TRBV5-4 combines with J gene TRBJ1-1, with D perhaps TRBD1 (5 bases). The CDR3 covers 15 residues. The germline gives CDR1 SGHNT, CDR2 YYREEE (reference sequence). The V end lost 0 bases, the J end lost 3 bases, and 12 bases lay between the germline ends. CDR3 in amino acids: CASSLAPGEDTEAFF. The CDR3 DNA sequence: TGTGCCAGCAGCTTGGCCCCGGGGGAGGACACTGAAGCTTTCTTT.

This clone was observed a handful of times. V gene TRBV7-2 combines with J gene TRBJ1-3; D gene ambiguous. V shed 0 bases and J shed 4 bases, with 4 bases lying between them. The CDR3 sequence is 13 residues long. Germline V CDR1 and CDR2: SGHTA, FQGNSA. CDR3 residues: CASSLAQGNTIYF. CDR3 in DNA: TGTGCCAGCAGCTTAGCGCAGGGAAACACCATATATTTT.

The V gene is TRBV19, the J gene TRBJ2-7, with D perhaps TRBD1 (6 bases). Trimming took 2 bases from V and 3 from J, leaving 14 bases between them. The CDR3 is 15 residues long. Germline V lookup: CDR1 LNHDA, CDR2 SQIVND (reference sequence). The CDR3 loop reads CASSILGARDYEQYF. The DNA for the CDR3 is TGTGCCAGTAGTATATTGGGGGCACGGGACTACGAGCAGTACTTC.

This rearrangement joins TRBV6-1 to TRBJ1-2; D is perhaps TRBD1 (5 bases). The CDR3 totals 17 residues. V lost 2 bases to trimming and J lost 3 bases, with 19 bases between them. The germline gives CDR1 MNHNS, CDR2 SASEGT. The chain's CDR3 is CASSERIRARGDYGYTF. Written as DNA, the CDR3 is TGTGCCAGCAGTGAAAGGATCAGGGCCCGGGGGGACTATGGCTACACCTTC.

The gene calls are TRBV7-2 and TRBJ2-5, with 10 bases that match TRBD2. The CDR3 is 15 residues long. Looked up from germline, CDR1 is SGHTA and CDR2 is FQGNSA. Trimming at V came to 4 bases and at J to 1 base, leaving 3 bases not matched to a gene. This CDR3 reads CASSYSGGFQETQYF. The CDR3 DNA follows: TGTGCCAGCAGCTATAGCGGGGGGTTCCAAGAGACCCAGTACTTC.

The rearrangement joins TRBV7-6 to TRBJ2-5; tentatively, D is TRBD1 (6 bases). CDR1 SGHVS and CDR2 FNYEAQ come from the germline V gene. The CDR3 runs to 17 residues. V shed 5 bases and J shed 5 bases, with 24 bases lying between them. For the CDR3, the DNA is TGTGCCAGCAGCGCTACCCCCGGGACAACGGTCGTGGAGACCCAGTACTTC. It translates to CASSATPGTTVVETQYF.

V and J are TRBV6-5 and TRBJ1-2, with TRBD1 as a possible D gene (5 bases). Germline V gene data show CDR1 as MNHEY and CDR2 as SVGAGI. The CDR3 runs to 14 residues. Deletions cut 6 bases from V and 8 bases from J, with 19 bases between. The CDR3 region has the DNA TGTGCCAGCAGGTATGCCCAGGGATTCGGCGGCTACACCTTC. It encodes CASRYAQGFGGYTF.

The rearrangement links TRBV27 to TRBJ2-7, with 10 nucleotides matching TRBD1. The germline V gene encodes CDR1 MNHEY and CDR2 SMNVEV (reference sequence). CDR3 length: 14 residues. V lost 11 bases to trimming and J lost 4 bases; unmatched junction nucleotides: 11. Here the CDR3 DNA reads TGTGCCGTATCTAACCGGGACAGGGGTTACGAGCAGTACTTC. Its translation: CAVSNRDRGYEQYF.

The V call is TRBV19, the J call TRBJ1-1; D is undetermined. The CDR3 has 12 residues. Trimming pared 10 bases from V and 1 base from J, leaving 10 bases between. Germline V gives CDR1 LNHDA, CDR2 SQIVND (reference sequence). The DNA of the CDR3 is TGTGCCACCACTTTTACGAACACTGAAGCTTTCTTT. Amino acids: CATTFTNTEAFF.

The J gene is TRBJ1-6, the V gene TRBV27; maybe TRBD1 (6 bases). The CDR3 totals 17 residues. The V gene lost 2 bases and the J gene lost 2 bases, with 13 bases spanning the gap. Germline CDR1 MNHEY, CDR2 SMNVEV (reference sequence). The CDR3 here is CASSLRGRGTYNSPLHF. DNA of the CDR3: TGTGCCAGCAGTTTAAGGGGCAGGGGCACCTATAATTCACCCCTCCACTTT.

The J gene is TRBJ2-1, the V gene TRBV27; 11 nucleotides match TRBD2. Trimming at V came to 3 bases and at J to 9 bases, leaving 16 bases not matched to a gene. Germline lookup yields CDR1 MNHEY and CDR2 SMNVEV (reference sequence). CDR3 length: 18 amino acids. CDR3 in DNA: TGTGCCAGCAGTTTGGGGACTAGCGGTAGTAAACCTTTGGGTGAGCAGTTCTTC. It codes for CASSLGTSGSKPLGEQFF.

The chain carries TRBV3-1 (or the pseudogene TRBV3-2) and TRBJ1-1; TRBD1 aligns across 7 bases. This CDR3 comprises 16 residues. The trim removed 1 base at V and 6 bases at J, leaving 11 bases unmatched. Germline V gene sequence: CDR1 LGHDT, CDR2 YNNKEL (reference sequence). In DNA, the CDR3 is TGTGCCAGCAGCCAAGTTAACAGGGGAGGTAGCGCTGAAGCTTTCTTT. Encoded protein: CASSQVNRGGSAEAFF.

This rearrangement joins TRBV19 to TRBJ2-3; 9 bases match TRBD2. From germline, CDR1 is LNHDA and CDR2 SQIVND (reference sequence). V dropped 5 bases and J dropped 3; count of bases not matched to a gene: 6. The length of the CDR3 is 15 residues. CDR3 protein: CASSATSGGTDTQYF. The CDR3 DNA reads TGTGCCAGTAGTGCGACTAGCGGAGGTACAGATACGCAGTATTTT.

This clone was detected once. The chain joins TRBV23-1 to TRBJ2-1; TRBD1 matches 8 bases. TRBV23-1 is filed as an ORF, its function uncertain. V shed 8 bases, J shed 5 bases, and the junction held 8 bases outside the gene matches. The CDR3 is 14 residues long. The CDR3 sequence: CASAEQGADNEQFF. Written as DNA, the CDR3 is TGCGCCAGCGCCGAGCAGGGGGCGGACAATGAGCAGTTCTTC.